This T cell receptor (beta chain) was documented in a study of Graves' ophthalmopathy and Graves' hyperthyroidism. Amplifying from RNA transcripts, the study obtained TCR beta CDR3 regions. In the first round, RT-PCR was carried out with HTBI primers, and a multiplex PCR formed the second round. TCRdb processed the multiplex PCR reads anew with MiXCR; each CDR3 protein has one entry. The table has about 400,000 distinct CDR3 sequences, roughly 18% seen once. At least ten counts were recorded for this clonotype. Presentation of ophthalmopathy in the donors involved moderate-to-severe activity, CAS ≥3, NOSPECS ≥4 and a duration under 3 months. Fresh peripheral blood, approximately 10 ml, was the PBMC source. The ends lost 5 bases at V and 0 bases at J; junction bases unmatched: 6. The CDR3 length is 15 residues. Germline V lookup: CDR1 MDHEN, CDR2 SYDVKM.

Input material: peripheral blood. This TCR was sampled from a woman younger than 30 with Graves' ophthalmopathy. V and J are TRBV28 and TRBJ2-7; 8 bases align to TRBD1. CDR3 nucleotides: TGTGCCAGCAGTACGTCCGGGACAGGCTCCTACGAGCAGTACTTC. Protein sequence: CASSTSGTGSYEQYF.